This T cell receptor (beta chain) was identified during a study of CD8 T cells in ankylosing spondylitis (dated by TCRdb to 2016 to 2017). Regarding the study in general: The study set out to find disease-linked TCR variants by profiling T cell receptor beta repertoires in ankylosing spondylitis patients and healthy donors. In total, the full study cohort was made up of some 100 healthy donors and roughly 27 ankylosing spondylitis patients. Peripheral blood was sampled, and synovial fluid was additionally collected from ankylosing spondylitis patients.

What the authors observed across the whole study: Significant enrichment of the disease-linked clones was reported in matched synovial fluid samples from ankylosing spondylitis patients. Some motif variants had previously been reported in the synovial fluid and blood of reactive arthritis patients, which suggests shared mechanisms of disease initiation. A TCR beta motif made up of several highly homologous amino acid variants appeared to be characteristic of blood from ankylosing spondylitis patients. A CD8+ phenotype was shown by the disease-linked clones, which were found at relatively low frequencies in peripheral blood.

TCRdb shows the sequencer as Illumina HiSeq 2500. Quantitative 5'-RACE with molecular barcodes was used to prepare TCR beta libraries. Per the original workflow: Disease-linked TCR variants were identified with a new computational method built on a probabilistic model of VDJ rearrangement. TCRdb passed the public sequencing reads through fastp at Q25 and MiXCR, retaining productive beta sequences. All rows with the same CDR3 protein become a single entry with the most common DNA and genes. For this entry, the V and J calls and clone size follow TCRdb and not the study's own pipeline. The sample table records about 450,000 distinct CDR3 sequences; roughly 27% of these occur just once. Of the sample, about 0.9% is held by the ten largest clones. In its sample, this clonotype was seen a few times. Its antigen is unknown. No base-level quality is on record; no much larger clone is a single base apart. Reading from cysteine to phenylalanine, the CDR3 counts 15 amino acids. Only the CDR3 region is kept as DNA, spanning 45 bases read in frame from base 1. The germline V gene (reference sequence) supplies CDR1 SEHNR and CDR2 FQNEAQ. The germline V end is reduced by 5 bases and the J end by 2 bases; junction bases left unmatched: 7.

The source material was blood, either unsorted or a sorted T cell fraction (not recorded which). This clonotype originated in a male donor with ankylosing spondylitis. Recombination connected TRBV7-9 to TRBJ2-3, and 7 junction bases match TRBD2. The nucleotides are TGTGCCAGCAGCAAACCTAGCGGCCTCACAGATACGCAGTATTTT. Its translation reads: CASSKPSGLTDTQYF.